Below, 2 T cell receptor beta chains from the same sample are listed, as sequenced in a study of post-analysis software for immune sequencing data. Study findings and constraints: The study found TRBV5-6, TRBV5-1 and TRBV20-1 among about five TRBV segments more frequent in patients than controls.

Carried by the TCR beta cDNA libraries were unique molecular identifiers. TCRdb redid the calling of the PCR reads with MiXCR, one entry per CDR3 protein. The sample lists hundreds of thousands of distinct CDR3 sequences; approximately 50% were seen once. Antigens of these TCRs are unknown. Sequencing was performed on blood. Every receptor here comes from a girl between 10 and 17 years old with multiple sclerosis.

The chain carries TRBV10-2 and TRBJ2-3; 7 nucleotides agree with TRBD2. Germline CDR1 and CDR2: WSHSY and SAAADI. The J segment lost 2 bases and the V segment lost 7 bases, leaving 6 bases of the junction unmatched. CDR3 length: 14 residues. This CDR3 is CASTSGVVTDTQYF. As DNA, the CDR3 is TGCGCCAGCACAAGCGGGGTGGTCACAGATACGCAGTATTTT.

The genes are TRBV7-9 and TRBJ2-1; 8 bases map to TRBD2. Near its end, the DNA agrees better with TRBJ2-7, so the J call may be wrong. Per the germline V gene, CDR1 is SEHNR and CDR2 is FQNEAQ (reference sequence). The CDR3 consists of 15 residues. Here the CDR3 DNA reads TGTGCCAGCAGCTTAGAGGGGGTGCTAGCGGGCGAGCAGTACTTC. The encoded protein is CASSLEGVLAGEQYF.